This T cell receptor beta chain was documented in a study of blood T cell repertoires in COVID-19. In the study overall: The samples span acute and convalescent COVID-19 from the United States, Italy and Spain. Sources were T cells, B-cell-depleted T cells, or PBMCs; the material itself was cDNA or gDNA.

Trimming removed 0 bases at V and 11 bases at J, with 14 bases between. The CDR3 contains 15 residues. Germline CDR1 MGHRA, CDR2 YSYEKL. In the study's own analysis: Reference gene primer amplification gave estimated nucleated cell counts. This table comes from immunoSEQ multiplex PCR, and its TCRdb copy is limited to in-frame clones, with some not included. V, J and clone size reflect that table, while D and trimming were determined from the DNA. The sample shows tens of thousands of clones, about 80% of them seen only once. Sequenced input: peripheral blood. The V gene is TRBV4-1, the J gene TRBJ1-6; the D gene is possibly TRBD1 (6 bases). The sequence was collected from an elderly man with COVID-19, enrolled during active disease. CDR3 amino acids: CASSQESRGLAPLHF. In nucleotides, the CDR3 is TGCGCCAGCAGCCAAGAGAGCAGGGGTCTGGCACCCCTCCACTTT.